This record covers a single T cell receptor beta chain. One end of the junction fails to match germline, which may point to a read error. This sample stems from a study of blood T cell repertoires in COVID-19. Source study methods: Quantification of nucleated cells was approximated via reference gene primer amplification. Only in-frame clones appear in the TCRdb table, and some are missing; sequencing was by immunoSEQ multiplex PCR. D and trimming were read from the DNA, whereas the V and J calls and clone size are those reported in that table. In the table there are under 110,000 clones, 71% of which are singletons. Germline values: CDR1 SSHAT, CDR2 FNYEAQ (reference sequence). The CDR3 runs 15 residues.

The sample comprised peripheral blood. The chain combines TRBV7-7 with TRBJ2-3; D is unresolved. This sequence originates from a human donor with acute or convalescent COVID-19. The donor label of this sample is uncertain. Here the CDR3 reads CASSLGGASTDTQYF. The CDR3 DNA sequence: TGTGCTAGCAGCTTAGGTGGAGCGTCCACAGATACGCAGTATTTT.